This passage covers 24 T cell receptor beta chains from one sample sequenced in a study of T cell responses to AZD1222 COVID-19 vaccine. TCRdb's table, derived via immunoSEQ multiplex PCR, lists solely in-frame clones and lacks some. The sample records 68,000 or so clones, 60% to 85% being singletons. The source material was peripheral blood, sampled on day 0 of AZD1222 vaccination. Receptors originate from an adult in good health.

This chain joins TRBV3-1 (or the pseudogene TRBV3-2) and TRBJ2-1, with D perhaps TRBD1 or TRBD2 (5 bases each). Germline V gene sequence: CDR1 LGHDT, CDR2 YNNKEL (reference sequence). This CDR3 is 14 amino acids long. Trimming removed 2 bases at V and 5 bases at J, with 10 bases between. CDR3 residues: CASSQSWGNNEQFF. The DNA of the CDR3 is TGTGCCAGCAGCCAATCGTGGGGGAACAATGAGCAGTTCTTC.

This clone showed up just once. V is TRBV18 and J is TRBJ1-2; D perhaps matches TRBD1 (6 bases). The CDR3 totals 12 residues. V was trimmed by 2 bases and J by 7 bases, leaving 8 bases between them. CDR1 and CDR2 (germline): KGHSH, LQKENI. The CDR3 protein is CASSPGGIGYTF. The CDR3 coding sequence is TGTGCCAGCTCACCAGGGGGCATTGGCTACACCTTC.

The CDR3 sequence: CASSPSLNLEAFF. CDR3 coding DNA: TGCGCCAGCAGCCCGTCACTGAACTTGGAAGCTTTCTTT. This rearrangement joins TRBV4-1 to TRBJ1-1; D remains unclear. This CDR3 contains 13 residues. V dropped 4 bases and J dropped 8 bases, with 14 bases sitting between them. CDR1 and CDR2 (germline): MGHRA, YSYEKL.

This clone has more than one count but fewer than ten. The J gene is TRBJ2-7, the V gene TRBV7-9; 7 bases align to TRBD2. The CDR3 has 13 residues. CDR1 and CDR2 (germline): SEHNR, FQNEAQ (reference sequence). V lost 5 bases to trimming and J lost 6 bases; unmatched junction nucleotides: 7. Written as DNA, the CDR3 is TGTGCCAGCAGCGAGCCCAGCGGGGCCGAGCAGTACTTC. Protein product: CASSEPSGAEQYF.

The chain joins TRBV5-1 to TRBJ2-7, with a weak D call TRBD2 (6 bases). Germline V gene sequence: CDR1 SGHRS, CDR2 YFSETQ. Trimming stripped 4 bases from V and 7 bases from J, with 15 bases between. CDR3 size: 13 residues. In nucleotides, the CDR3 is TGCGCCAGCAGCACGATAGATGGGGGGGAGCAGTACTTC. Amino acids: CASSTIDGGEQYF.

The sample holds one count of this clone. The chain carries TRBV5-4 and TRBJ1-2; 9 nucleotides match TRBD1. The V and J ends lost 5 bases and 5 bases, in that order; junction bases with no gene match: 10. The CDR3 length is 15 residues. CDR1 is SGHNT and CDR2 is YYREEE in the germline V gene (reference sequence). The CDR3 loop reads CASRDPGTGPYGYTF. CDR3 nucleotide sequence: TGTGCCAGCAGAGACCCCGGGACAGGGCCTTATGGCTACACCTTC.

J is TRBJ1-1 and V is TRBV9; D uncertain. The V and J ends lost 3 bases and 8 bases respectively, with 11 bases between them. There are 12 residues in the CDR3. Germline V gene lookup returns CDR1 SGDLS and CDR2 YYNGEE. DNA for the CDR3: TGTGCCAGCAGCGGGACCCAGGCGGAAGCTTTCTTT. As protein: CASSGTQAEAFF.

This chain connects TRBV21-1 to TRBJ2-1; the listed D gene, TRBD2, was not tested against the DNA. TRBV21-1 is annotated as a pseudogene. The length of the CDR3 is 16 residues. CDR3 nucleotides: TGTGCCAGCAGCAAACTGGGTCGGGGGGCCTACAATGAGCAGTTCTTC. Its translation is CASSKLGRGAYNEQFF.

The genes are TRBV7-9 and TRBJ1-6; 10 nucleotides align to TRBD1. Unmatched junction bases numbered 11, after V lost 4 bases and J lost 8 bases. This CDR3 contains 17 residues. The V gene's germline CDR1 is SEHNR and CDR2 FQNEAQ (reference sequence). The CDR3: CASSYPMTGGGDSPLHF. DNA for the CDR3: TGTGCCAGCAGCTACCCAATGACAGGGGGCGGAGATTCACCCCTCCACTTT.

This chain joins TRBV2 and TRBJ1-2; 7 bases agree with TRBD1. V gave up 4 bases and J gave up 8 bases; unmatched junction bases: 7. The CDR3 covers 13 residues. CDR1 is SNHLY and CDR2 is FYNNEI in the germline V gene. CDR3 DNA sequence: TGTGCCAGCAGTGGGGGCCGACAGGGCGGCTACACCTTC. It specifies CASSGGRQGGYTF.

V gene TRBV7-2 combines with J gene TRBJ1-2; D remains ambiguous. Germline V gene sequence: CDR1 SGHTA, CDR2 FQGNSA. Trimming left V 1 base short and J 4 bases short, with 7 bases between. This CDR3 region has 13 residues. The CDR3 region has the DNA TGTGCCAGCAGCTTAGGAGGGCCCTATGGCTACACCTTC. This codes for CASSLGGPYGYTF.

CDR3: CASSRQGNTEAFF. CDR3 DNA: TGTGCCAGCAGCCGACAGGGGAACACTGAAGCTTTCTTT. The V call is TRBV6-6, the J call TRBJ1-1; 7 bases line up with TRBD1. Per the germline V gene, CDR1 is MNHNY and CDR2 is SVGAGI (reference sequence). The CDR3 has 13 residues. With 6 bases clipped from V and 1 base from J, the junction kept 2 bases outside the gene matches.

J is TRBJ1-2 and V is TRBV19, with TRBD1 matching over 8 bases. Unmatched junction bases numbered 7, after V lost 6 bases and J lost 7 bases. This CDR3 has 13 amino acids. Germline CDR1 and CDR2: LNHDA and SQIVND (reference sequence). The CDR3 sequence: CASSNRDRPGYTF. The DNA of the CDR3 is TGTGCCAGTAGCAACCGGGACAGGCCTGGCTACACCTTC.

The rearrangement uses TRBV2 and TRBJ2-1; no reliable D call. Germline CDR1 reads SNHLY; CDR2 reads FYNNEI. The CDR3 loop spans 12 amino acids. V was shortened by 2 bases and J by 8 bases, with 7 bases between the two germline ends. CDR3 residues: CASSELGHEQFF. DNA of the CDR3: TGTGCCAGCAGTGAACTAGGGCATGAGCAGTTCTTC.

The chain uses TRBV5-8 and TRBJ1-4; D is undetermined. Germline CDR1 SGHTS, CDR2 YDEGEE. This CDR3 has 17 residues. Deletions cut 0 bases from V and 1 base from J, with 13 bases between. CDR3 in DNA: TGTGCCAGCAGCTTGGGCCAAGCCCTCCAAACTAATGAAAAACTGTTTTTT. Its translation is CASSLGQALQTNEKLFF.

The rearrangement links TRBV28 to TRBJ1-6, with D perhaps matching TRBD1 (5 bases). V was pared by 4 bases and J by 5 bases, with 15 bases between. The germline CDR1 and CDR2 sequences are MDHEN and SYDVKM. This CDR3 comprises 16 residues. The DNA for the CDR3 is TGTGCCAGCAGTTCCGCCACAGGAATCGATAATTCACCCCTCCACTTT. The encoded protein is CASSSATGIDNSPLHF. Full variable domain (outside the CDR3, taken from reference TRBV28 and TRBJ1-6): DVKVTQSSRYLVKRTGEKVFLECVQDMDHENMFWYRQDPGLGLRLIYFSYDVKMKEKGDIPEGYSVSREKKERFSLILESASTNQTSMYLCASSSATGIDNSPLHFGNGTRLTVT.

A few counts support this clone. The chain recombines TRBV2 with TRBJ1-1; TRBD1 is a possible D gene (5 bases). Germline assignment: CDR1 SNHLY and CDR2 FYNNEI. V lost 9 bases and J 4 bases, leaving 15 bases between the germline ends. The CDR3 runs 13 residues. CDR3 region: CARWGNTGTEAFF. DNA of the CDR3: TGTGCCAGATGGGGGAATACGGGCACTGAAGCTTTCTTT.

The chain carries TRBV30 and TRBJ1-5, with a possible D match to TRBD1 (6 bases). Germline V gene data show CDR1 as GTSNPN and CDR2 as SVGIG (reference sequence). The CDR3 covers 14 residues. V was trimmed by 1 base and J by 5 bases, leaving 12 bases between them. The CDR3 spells CAWSETGLDQPQHF. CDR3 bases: TGTGCCTGGAGTGAAACAGGGCTGGATCAGCCCCAGCATTTT. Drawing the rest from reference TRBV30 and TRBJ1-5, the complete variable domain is SQTIHQWPATLVQPVGSPLSLECTVEGTSNPNLYWYRQAAGRGLQLLFYSVGIGQISSEVPQNLSASRPQDRQFILSSKKLLLSDSGFYLCAWSETGLDQPQHFGDGTRLSIL.

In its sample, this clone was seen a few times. Written as DNA, the CDR3 is TGTGCCAGCAGCGCCCGAGCGGGGGGACTGTTCTTC. Translated, it gives CASSARAGGLFF. V usage is TRBV9 and J usage is TRBJ2-1; 9 bases line up with TRBD2. Germline CDR1 reads SGDLS; CDR2 reads YYNGEE. This CDR3 region has 12 residues. Trimming removed 3 bases from V and 15 bases from J; junction bases left unmatched: 7.

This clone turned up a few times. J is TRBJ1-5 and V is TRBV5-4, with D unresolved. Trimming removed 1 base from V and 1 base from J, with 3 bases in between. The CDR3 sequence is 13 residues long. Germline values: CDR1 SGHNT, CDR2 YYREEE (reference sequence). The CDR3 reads CASSLNSNQPQHF. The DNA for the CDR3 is TGTGCCAGCAGCTTGAACAGCAATCAGCCCCAGCATTTT.

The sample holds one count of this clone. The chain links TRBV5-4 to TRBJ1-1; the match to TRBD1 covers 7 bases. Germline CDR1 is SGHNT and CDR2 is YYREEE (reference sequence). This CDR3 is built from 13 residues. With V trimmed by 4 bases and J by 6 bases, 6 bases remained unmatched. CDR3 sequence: CASSLQGSAEAFF. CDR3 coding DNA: TGTGCCAGCAGCCTACAGGGGAGCGCTGAAGCTTTCTTT. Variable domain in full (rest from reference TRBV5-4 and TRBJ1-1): ETGVTQSPTHLIKTRGQQVTLRCSSQSGHNTVSWYQQALGQGPQFIFQYYREEENGRGNFPPRFSGLQFPNYSSELNVNALELDDSALYLCASSLQGSAEAFFGQGTRLTVV.

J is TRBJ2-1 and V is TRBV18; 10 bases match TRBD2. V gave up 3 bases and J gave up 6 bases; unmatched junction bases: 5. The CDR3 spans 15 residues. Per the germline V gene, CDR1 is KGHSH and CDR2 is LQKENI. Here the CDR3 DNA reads TGTGCCAGCTCACCCAGAGCGGGGGGGCCCAATGAGCAGTTCTTC. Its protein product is CASSPRAGGPNEQFF.

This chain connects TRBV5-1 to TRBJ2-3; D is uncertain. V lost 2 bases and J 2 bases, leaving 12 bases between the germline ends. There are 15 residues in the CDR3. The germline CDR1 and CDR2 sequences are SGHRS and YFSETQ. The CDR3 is CASSFQALNTDTQYF. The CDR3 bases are TGCGCCAGCAGCTTCCAGGCTTTAAACACAGATACGCAGTATTTT.

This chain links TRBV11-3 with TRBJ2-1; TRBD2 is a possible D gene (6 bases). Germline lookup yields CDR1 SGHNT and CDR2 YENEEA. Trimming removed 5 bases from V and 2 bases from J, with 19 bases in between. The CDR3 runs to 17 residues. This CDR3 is CASSPSPGGGTYNEQFF. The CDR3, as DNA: TGTGCCAGCAGCCCCTCCCCCGGTGGCGGGACCTACAATGAGCAGTTCTTC.